This T cell receptor (beta chain) was recorded in a study of blood T cell repertoires in COVID-19. As for the study in general: Samples came from the United States, Italy and Spain, spanning acute and convalescent COVID-19. Sample material is recorded as cDNA or gDNA derived from T cells, B-cell-depleted T cells, or PBMCs.

Authors' methods: Amplified reference gene primers provided the basis for estimating nucleated cell counts. Method: immunoSEQ multiplex PCR; TCRdb's copy keeps in-frame clones and lacks some. V and J calls and clone size are as listed in that table; D and trimming were resolved from the DNA. Among about 150,000 clones, about 79% were seen once, and the ten largest hold about 31%. The germline gives CDR1 SGHTS, CDR2 YDEGEE. The germline V and J ends were trimmed by 4 bases and 16 bases, with 14 bases remaining between them. The CDR3 has 11 amino acids. This sequence joins TRBV5-8 and TRBJ2-2; a weak D match, TRBD2 (5 bases). The sequenced material came from peripheral blood. The source is a woman aged 60-70 years with acute or convalescent COVID-19. For the CDR3, the DNA is TGTGCCAGCAGCCAACGAATACGGGGGTTTTTT. It translates to CASSQRIRGFF.